These 11 T cell receptor beta chains came from one sample sequenced in a study of shared clonotypes between healthy human individuals. Data came from immunoSEQ multiplex PCR; TCRdb stores just in-frame clones and leaves some out. The data contain approximately 87,000 clones, roughly two thirds of them seen just once; the ten biggest clones take up about 51%. Sequenced input: memory CD8+ T cells sorted from blood. Subset here: CD45RO+ cells pooled with CCR7-negative TemRA cells. Receptors were obtained from a man between 25 and 39 years old in good health.

Remarks on this clone: A far larger clone is a single base away, which makes a read error likely. The chain links TRBV4-1 to TRBJ2-7, with 7 bases that match TRBD2. The CDR3 spans 16 residues. Germline V lookup: CDR1 MGHRA, CDR2 YSYEKL. Losses at the gene ends were 0 bases for V and 0 bases for J; bases not matched to a gene: 5. The CDR3 is CASSQDVTSNSYEQYF. In nucleotides, the CDR3 is TGCGCCAGCAGCCAAGACGTGACTAGCAACTCCTACGAGCAGTACTTC.

This clone was found once. The chain is built from TRBV29-1 and TRBJ1-2; D is undetermined. Germline V gene data show CDR1 as SQVTM and CDR2 as ANQGSEA. V gave up 6 bases and J gave up 8 bases, with 19 bases separating them. This CDR3 region has 13 residues. The CDR3 DNA reads TGCAGCGTGCCGGGCACCCAGTGGGGAGGCTACACCTTC. Translation gives CSVPGTQWGGYTF.

V usage is TRBV28 and J usage is TRBJ2-7, with D perhaps TRBD1 (6 bases). V was trimmed by 5 bases and J by 7 bases, leaving 15 bases between them. CDR1 is MDHEN, CDR2 SYDVKM, per germline. This CDR3 contains 13 residues. The CDR3 sequence is CASSPDRYEEQYF. CDR3 nucleotide sequence: TGTGCCAGCAGTCCCGACAGGTATGAGGAGCAGTACTTC.

The V call is TRBV4-1, the J call TRBJ2-2, with D unresolved. The V end was cut by 4 bases, the J end by 1 base, with 7 bases between. CDR3 length: 14 amino acids. CDR1 MGHRA and CDR2 YSYEKL come from the germline V gene. The CDR3 spells CASSLQRNTGELFF. The DNA for the CDR3 is TGCGCCAGCAGCCTTCAGAGGAACACCGGGGAGCTGTTTTTT.

This rearrangement joins TRBV5-6 to TRBJ1-1; TRBD1 might be the D (5 bases). This CDR3 spans 13 amino acids. Germline V CDR1 and CDR2: SGHDT, YYEEEE. The ends were cut back, 2 bases at V and 7 bases at J, with 12 bases in the middle. The CDR3 loop is CASSFRVAREAFF. The DNA of the CDR3 is TGTGCCAGCAGCTTCAGGGTCGCGCGTGAAGCTTTCTTT.

A single count supports this clone. The CDR3 reads CASSFRSRGDETQYF. In DNA, the CDR3 is TGTGCCAGCAGCTTCAGGAGCAGGGGGGATGAGACCCAGTACTTC. The rearrangement uses TRBV5-4 and TRBJ2-5; possibly TRBD1 for D (7 bases). CDR1 and CDR2 (germline): SGHNT, YYREEE (reference sequence). Trimming left V 2 bases short and J 5 bases short, with 16 bases between. This CDR3 region has 15 residues.

This clone was seen just once. V usage is TRBV30 and J usage is TRBJ2-7; no clear D gene. The germline gives CDR1 GTSNPN, CDR2 SVGIG (reference sequence). Trimming left V 0 bases short and J 0 bases short, with 3 bases between. This CDR3 comprises 12 residues. Here the CDR3 reads CAWSVSSYEQYF. CDR3 DNA sequence: TGTGCCTGGAGTGTATCCTCCTACGAGCAGTACTTC.

The rearrangement uses TRBV11-2 and TRBJ1-2; D uncertain. V gave up 5 bases and J gave up 6 bases, with 16 bases separating them. The germline gives CDR1 SGHAT, CDR2 FQNNGV. The CDR3 runs to 14 residues. CDR3 loop: CASSDMAGWNGYTF. Written as DNA, the CDR3 is TGTGCCAGCAGCGACATGGCCGGATGGAATGGCTACACCTTC.

The chain joins TRBV4-2 to TRBJ2-3; 8 nucleotides line up with TRBD2. V was clipped by 0 bases and J by 3 bases; unmatched bases: 5. CDR3 size: 16 residues. Looked up from germline, CDR1 is LGHNA and CDR2 is YNFKEQ. For the CDR3, the DNA is TGTGCCAGCAGCCAAGAAGAAGCTAGCGGGACAGATACGCAGTATTTT. Its translation: CASSQEEASGTDTQYF.

This sequence joins TRBV19 and TRBJ1-5; TRBD1 matches at 9 bases. CDR3 length: 16 amino acids. J gave up 3 bases and V 5 bases, and 8 bases lay outside the gene matches. Germline values: CDR1 LNHDA, CDR2 SQIVND (reference sequence). The CDR3 region is CASSVQGQGVNQPQHF. The CDR3 DNA is TGTGCCAGTAGTGTGCAGGGACAGGGAGTCAATCAGCCCCAGCATTTT. Full variable domain (missing parts from reference TRBV19 and TRBJ1-5): DGGITQSPKYLFRKEGQNVTLSCEQNLNHDAMYWYRQDPGQGLRLIYYSQIVNDFQKGDIAEGYSVSREKKESFPLTVTSAQKNPTAFYLCASSVQGQGVNQPQHFGDGTRLSIL.

The J gene is TRBJ2-7, the V gene TRBV27; D remains ambiguous. The germline V gene has CDR1 MNHEY and CDR2 SMNVEV (reference sequence). The V end was cut by 0 bases, the J end by 5 bases, with 8 bases between. The CDR3 is made up of 13 amino acids. Written as DNA, the CDR3 is TGTGCCAGCAGTTTATCACGGTACCACGAGCAGTACTTC. It codes for CASSLSRYHEQYF.